This record concerns one TCR beta chain sequence. Clones were sequenced by immunoSEQ multiplex PCR, and TCRdb holds only the in-frame ones, with some missing. The sample has 50,000 to 60,000 clones, 80% to 90% seen once; the top ten hold around 1.6%. The data originate from a study of blood T cell repertoires in COVID-19. V was pared by 6 bases and J by 3 bases, with 8 bases between. Germline V gives CDR1 MNHEY, CDR2 SVGAGI. This CDR3 has 12 residues. The sample was peripheral blood. This chain connects TRBV6-5 to TRBJ1-1; tentative D call: TRBD1 (5 bases). The receptor comes from a man aged 55-75 years with acute or convalescent COVID-19. The CDR3 DNA reads TGTGCCAGCAGCCTAGGGGACACTGAAGCTTTCTTT. The encoded protein is CASSLGDTEAFF.